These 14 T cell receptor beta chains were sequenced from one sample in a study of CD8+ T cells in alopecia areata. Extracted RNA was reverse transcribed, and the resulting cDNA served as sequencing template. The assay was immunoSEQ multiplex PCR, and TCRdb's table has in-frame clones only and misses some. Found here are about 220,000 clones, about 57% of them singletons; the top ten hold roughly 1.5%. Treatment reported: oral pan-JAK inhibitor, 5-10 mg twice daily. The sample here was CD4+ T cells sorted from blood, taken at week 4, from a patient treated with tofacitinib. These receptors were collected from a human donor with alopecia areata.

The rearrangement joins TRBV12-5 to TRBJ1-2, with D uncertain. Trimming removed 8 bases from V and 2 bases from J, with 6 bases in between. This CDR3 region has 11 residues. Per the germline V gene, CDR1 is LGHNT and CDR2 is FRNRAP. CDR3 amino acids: CASSLNYGYTF. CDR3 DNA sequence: TGTGCTAGTTCTCTGAACTATGGCTACACCTTC.

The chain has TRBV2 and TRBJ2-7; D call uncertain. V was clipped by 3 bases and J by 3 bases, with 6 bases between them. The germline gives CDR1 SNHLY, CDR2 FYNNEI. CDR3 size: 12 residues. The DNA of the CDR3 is TGTGCCAGCAGTGAGGAGATCTACGAGCAGTACTTC. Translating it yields CASSEEIYEQYF.

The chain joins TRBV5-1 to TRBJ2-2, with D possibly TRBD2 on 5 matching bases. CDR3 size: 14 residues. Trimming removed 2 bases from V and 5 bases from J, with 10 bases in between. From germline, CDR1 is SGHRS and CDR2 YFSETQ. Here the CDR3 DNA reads TGCGCCAGCAGCTTAAGCGGTCAGACCGGGGAGCTGTTTTTT. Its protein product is CASSLSGQTGELFF.

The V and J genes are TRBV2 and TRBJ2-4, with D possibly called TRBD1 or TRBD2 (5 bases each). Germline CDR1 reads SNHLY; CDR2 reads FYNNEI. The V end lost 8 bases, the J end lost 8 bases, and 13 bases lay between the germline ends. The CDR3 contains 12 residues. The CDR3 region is CASERGGYIQYF. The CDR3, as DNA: TGTGCCAGCGAGAGGGGTGGCTACATTCAGTACTTC.

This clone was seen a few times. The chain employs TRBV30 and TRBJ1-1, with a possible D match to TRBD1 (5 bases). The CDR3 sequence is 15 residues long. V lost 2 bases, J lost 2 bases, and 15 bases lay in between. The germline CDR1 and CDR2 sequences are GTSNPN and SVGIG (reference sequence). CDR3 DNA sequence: TGTGCCTGGAGTATCATTGGACAACTAAACACTGAAGCTTTCTTT. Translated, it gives CAWSIIGQLNTEAFF.

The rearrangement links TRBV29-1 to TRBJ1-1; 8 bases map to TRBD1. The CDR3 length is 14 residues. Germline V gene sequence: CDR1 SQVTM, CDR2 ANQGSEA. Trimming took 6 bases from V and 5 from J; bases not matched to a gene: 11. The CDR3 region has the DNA TGCAGCGTGCATCCCCTACAGGGGGAAACTGAAGCTTTCTTT. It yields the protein CSVHPLQGETEAFF.

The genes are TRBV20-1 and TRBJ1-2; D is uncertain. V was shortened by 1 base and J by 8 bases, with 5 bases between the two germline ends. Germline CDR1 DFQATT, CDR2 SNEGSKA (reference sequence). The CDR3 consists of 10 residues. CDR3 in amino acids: CSARVYGYTF. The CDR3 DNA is TGCAGTGCTAGAGTCTACGGCTACACCTTC.

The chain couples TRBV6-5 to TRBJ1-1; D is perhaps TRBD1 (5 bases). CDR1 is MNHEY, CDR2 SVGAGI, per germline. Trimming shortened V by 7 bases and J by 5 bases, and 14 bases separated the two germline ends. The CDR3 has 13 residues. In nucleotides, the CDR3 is TGTGCCAGCAATAGGGGCGCGGGGACTGAAGCTTTCTTT. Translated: CASNRGAGTEAFF.

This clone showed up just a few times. CDR3: CASSRLAGETQYF. CDR3 in DNA: TGTGCCAGCAGTCGACTAGCGGGGGAGACCCAGTACTTC. The chain employs TRBV2 and TRBJ2-5; 11 nucleotides align to TRBD2. CDR1 SNHLY and CDR2 FYNNEI come from the germline V gene. The CDR3 is 13 amino acids. The V and J ends lost 5 bases and 5 bases, in that order; junction bases with no gene match: 1.

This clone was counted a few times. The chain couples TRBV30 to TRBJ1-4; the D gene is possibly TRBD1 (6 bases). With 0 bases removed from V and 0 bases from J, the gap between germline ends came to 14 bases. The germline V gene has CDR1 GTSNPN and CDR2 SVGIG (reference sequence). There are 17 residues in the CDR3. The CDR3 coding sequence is TGTGCCTGGAGTGTACCGGGACATCCATCAACTAATGAAAAACTGTTTTTT. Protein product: CAWSVPGHPSTNEKLFF. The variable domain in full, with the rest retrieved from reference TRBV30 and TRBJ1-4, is SQTIHQWPATLVQPVGSPLSLECTVEGTSNPNLYWYRQAAGRGLQLLFYSVGIGQISSEVPQNLSASRPQDRQFILSSKKLLLSDSGFYLCAWSVPGHPSTNEKLFFGSGTQLSVL.

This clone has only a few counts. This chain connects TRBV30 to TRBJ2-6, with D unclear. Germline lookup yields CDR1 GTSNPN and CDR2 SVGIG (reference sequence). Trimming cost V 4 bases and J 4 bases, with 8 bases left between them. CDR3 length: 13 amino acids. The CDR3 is CAWTLAGANVLTF. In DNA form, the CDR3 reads TGTGCCTGGACCCTCGCCGGGGCCAACGTCCTGACTTTC. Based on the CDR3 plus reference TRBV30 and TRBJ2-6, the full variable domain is SQTIHQWPATLVQPVGSPLSLECTVEGTSNPNLYWYRQAAGRGLQLLFYSVGIGQISSEVPQNLSASRPQDRQFILSSKKLLLSDSGFYLCAWTLAGANVLTFGAGSRLTVL.

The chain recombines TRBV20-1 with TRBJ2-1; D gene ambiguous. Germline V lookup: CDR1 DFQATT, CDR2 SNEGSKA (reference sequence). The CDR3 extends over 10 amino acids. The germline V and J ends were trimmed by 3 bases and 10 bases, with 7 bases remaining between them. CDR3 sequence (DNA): TGCAGTGCTAGTGCCCAAGAGCAGTTCTTC. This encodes CSASAQEQFF.

The CDR3 sequence: CAWSGRPSGSPLHF. DNA for the CDR3: TGTGCCTGGAGTGGGCGGCCCTCTGGGTCACCCCTCCACTTT. This sequence joins TRBV30 and TRBJ1-6; no clear D gene. CDR1 and CDR2 (germline): GTSNPN, SVGIG (reference sequence). The CDR3 extends over 14 amino acids. The V and J ends lost 1 base and 10 bases respectively, with 14 bases between them.

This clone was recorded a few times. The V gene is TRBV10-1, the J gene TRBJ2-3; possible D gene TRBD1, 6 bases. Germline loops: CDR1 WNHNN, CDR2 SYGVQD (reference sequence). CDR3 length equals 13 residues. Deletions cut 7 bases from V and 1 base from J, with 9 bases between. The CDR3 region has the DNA TGCGCCAGCACCAACAGGGGCACAGATACGCAGTATTTT. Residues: CASTNRGTDTQYF.